One sample yielded the 20 T cell receptor beta chains listed below, sequenced in a study of human T cells and chemical hapten exposure. Time point: patch test 1, 2 weeks after DPC sensitization. The treatment denotes: therapeutic diphenylcyclopropenone sensitization with weekly scalp DPC. TCRdb ran MiXCR on the RACE reads and lists one entry per CDR3 protein. The sample includes about 56,000 distinct CDR3 sequences, 7.5% to 10% of them seen just once. Sequenced material: whole blood, taken in connection with sensitization to the hapten diphenylcyclopropenone (DPC). These receptors all come from a woman in her 40s with alopecia areata. Some clones in this sample may be carry-over from other donors' samples.

This clonotype has a count of ten or more. The chain recombines TRBV7-9 with TRBJ2-5; no definite D call. This CDR3 region has 11 residues. Germline-derived CDR1 and CDR2 are SEHNR and FQNEAQ (reference sequence). Trimming removed 5 bases from V and 5 bases from J, with 6 bases in between. Here the CDR3 DNA reads TGTGCCAGCAGCAGGATGGAGACCCAGTACTTC. This codes for CASSRMETQYF.

This clonotype was seen at least ten times. Here the CDR3 reads CASSKVGGDLSYEQYF. CDR3 DNA: TGTGCCAGCAGCAAAGTAGGGGGCGACCTCTCCTACGAGCAGTACTTC. The J gene is TRBJ2-7, the V gene TRBV21-1; the DNA was not compared with TRBD1, the D call given in the table. TRBV21-1 is shown as a pseudogene. The CDR3 is 16 amino acids.

This clonotype was found a few times. The V gene is TRBV5-1, the J gene TRBJ1-1; 10 positions match TRBD1. The V gene's germline CDR1 is SGHRS and CDR2 YFSETQ. This CDR3 region has 17 residues. V lost 0 bases and J lost 6; bases outside the gene matches: 11. The DNA of the CDR3 is TGCGCCAGCAGCTTGGACCGTTCGGGGACAGGGGCCCCTGAAGCTTTCTTT. It is translated as CASSLDRSGTGAPEAFF.

The chain employs TRBV29-1 and TRBJ2-2; the match to TRBD1 covers 7 bases. Losses at the gene ends were 6 bases for V and 3 bases for J; bases not matched to a gene: 4. Germline CDR1 SQVTM, CDR2 ANQGSEA. This CDR3 has 13 residues. CDR3 in DNA: TGCAGCGTACGGGACAGATACACCGGGGAGCTGTTTTTT. Translating gives CSVRDRYTGELFF.

This clonotype was observed at least ten times. This chain uses TRBV23-1 with TRBJ1-4; 7 nucleotides agree with TRBD1. TRBV23-1 is an ORF, and what it does is uncertain. Trimming took 8 bases from V and 8 from J; bases not matched to a gene: 14. The CDR3 extends over 15 amino acids. The CDR3 loop is CASSNPGDRKEKLFF. CDR3 nucleotides: TGCGCCAGCTCGAACCCTGGGGACAGAAAAGAAAAACTGTTTTTT.

This clonotype was counted at least ten times. The rearrangement links TRBV12-3 or TRBV12-4 to TRBJ2-7; D gene unclear. The CDR3 consists of 12 residues. The V end was cut by 3 bases, the J end by 9 bases, with 12 bases between. The CDR3 DNA is TGTGCCAGCAGTTTGGGGTCTCTAAGGCAGTACTTC. Translation gives CASSLGSLRQYF.

This clonotype was seen a handful of times. The rearrangement links TRBV11-3 to TRBJ1-1; D is undetermined. The CDR3 contains 15 residues. Trimming stripped 2 bases from V and 0 bases from J, with 10 bases between. Per the germline V gene, CDR1 is SGHNT and CDR2 is YENEEA. The CDR3, as DNA: TGTGCCAGCAGCTTACGAGGCGACATGAACACTGAAGCTTTCTTT. The encoded protein is CASSLRGDMNTEAFF.

V usage is TRBV4-2 and J usage is TRBJ2-5, with D perhaps TRBD2 (7 bases). The germline V and J ends were trimmed by 4 bases and 3 bases, with 15 bases remaining between them. Germline CDR1 is LGHNA and CDR2 is YNFKEQ. This CDR3 is built from 15 residues. The CDR3: CASSRGGHQEETQYF. CDR3 DNA: TGTGCCAGCAGCCGGGGGGGCCACCAGGAAGAGACCCAGTACTTC.

This clonotype has at least ten counts. V is TRBV5-5 and J is TRBJ2-6; 7 positions match TRBD2. Germline CDR1 SGHKS, CDR2 YYEKEE (reference sequence). This CDR3 spans 17 amino acids. J gave up 4 bases and V 0 bases, and 7 bases lay outside the gene matches. Here the CDR3 reads CASSLGGRLAGANVLTF. The CDR3 nucleotides are TGTGCCAGCAGCTTGGGAGGTCGACTAGCCGGGGCCAACGTCCTGACTTTC.

This clonotype has a count of ten or more. The rearrangement uses TRBV6-5 and TRBJ1-4; 7 bases are shared with TRBD1. The CDR3 runs 15 residues. V was pared by 4 bases and J by 0 bases, with 2 bases of the junction left unmatched. Looked up from germline, CDR1 is MNHEY and CDR2 is SVGAGI. The CDR3 nucleotides read TGTGCCAGCAGTTTCGGGACAGCAACTAATGAAAAACTGTTTTTT. This gives the protein CASSFGTATNEKLFF.

The V gene is TRBV28, the J gene TRBJ2-7; D gene unclear. The CDR3 loop spans 13 amino acids. Germline V CDR1 and CDR2: MDHEN, SYDVKM. Between the trimmed V and J ends, which lost 2 bases and 1 base, there was a span of 6 bases. The CDR3 is CASSLGFSYEQYF. CDR3 coding DNA: TGTGCCAGCAGTTTAGGCTTTTCCTACGAGCAGTACTTC. Looking up the rest from reference TRBV28 and TRBJ2-7 gives the full variable domain: DVKVTQSSRYLVKRTGEKVFLECVQDMDHENMFWYRQDPGLGLRLIYFSYDVKMKEKGDIPEGYSVSREKKERFSLILESASTNQTSMYLCASSLGFSYEQYFGPGTRLTVT.

In this sample, this clonotype turned up many times. This chain uses TRBV6-6 with TRBJ1-2; tentative D call: TRBD1 (5 bases). The CDR3 contains 13 residues. The germline CDR1 and CDR2 sequences are MNHNY and SVGAGI (reference sequence). The V gene lost 5 bases and the J gene lost 7 bases, with 14 bases spanning the gap. The CDR3 region has the DNA TGTGCCAGCAGTACGGTGCAGACAGCTGGCTACACCTTC. It specifies CASSTVQTAGYTF.

This clonotype has a count of ten or more. This chain uses TRBV6-2 or TRBV6-3 with TRBJ2-5; D assignment may be TRBD1 or TRBD2 (5 bases each). Per the germline V gene, CDR1 is MNHEY and CDR2 is SVGEGT. The CDR3 spans 16 residues. V gave up 6 bases and J gave up 4 bases, with 21 bases separating them. CDR3 sequence reads: CASSHVGTQGPETQYF. The CDR3 DNA is TGTGCCAGCAGCCACGTGGGGACCCAAGGGCCAGAGACCCAGTACTTC.

This clonotype has ten or more counts. This sequence joins TRBV4-1 and TRBJ2-1, with D maybe TRBD1 (6 bases). The germline CDR1 and CDR2 sequences are MGHRA and YSYEKL. Trimming cost V 5 bases and J 6 bases, with 14 bases left between them. The length of the CDR3 is 14 residues. The DNA for the CDR3 is TGCGCCAGCAGCTTACCGACAGGCCTCAATGAGCAGTTCTTC. This codes for CASSLPTGLNEQFF.

This clonotype was found many times. CDR3 DNA sequence: TGTGCCAGCAGCTTTCGACCCGGGGACACAGATACGCAGTATTTT. Translated, it gives CASSFRPGDTDTQYF. The V and J genes are TRBV11-2 and TRBJ2-3, with D maybe TRBD2 (5 bases). This CDR3 has 15 amino acids. The V and J ends lost 3 bases and 2 bases respectively, with 12 bases between them. The germline V gene has CDR1 SGHAT and CDR2 FQNNGV.

This clonotype came up many times. The rearrangement joins TRBV7-8 to TRBJ2-1; maybe TRBD2 (6 bases). Germline V gene sequence: CDR1 SGHVS, CDR2 FQNEAQ. Trimming removed 1 base from V and 4 bases from J, with 11 bases in between. The CDR3 extends over 15 amino acids. CDR3 protein: CASSLGAEGYNEQFF. The CDR3 nucleotides read TGTGCCAGCAGCTTAGGGGCGGAGGGATACAATGAGCAGTTCTTC.

This clonotype was recorded at least ten times. V and J are TRBV27 and TRBJ1-2, with TRBD1 as a possible D gene (5 bases). Germline assignment: CDR1 MNHEY and CDR2 SMNVEV (reference sequence). CDR3 size: 13 residues. V was pared by 4 bases and J by 0 bases, with 6 bases between. The CDR3 protein is CASSWGANYGYTF. The CDR3 DNA is TGTGCCAGCAGTTGGGGGGCTAACTATGGCTACACCTTC.

There are a few counts of this clonotype. The chain uses TRBV11-2 and TRBJ1-1; tentatively, D is TRBD1 (6 bases). Trimming took 5 bases from V and 4 from J, leaving 14 bases between them. CDR1 and CDR2 (germline): SGHAT, FQNNGV. This CDR3 is 14 amino acids long. CDR3 sequence (DNA): TGTGCCAGCAGCCAAGACAGGACAACCACTGAAGCTTTCTTT. Encoded protein: CASSQDRTTTEAFF.

This sequence joins TRBV30 and TRBJ1-6; D is ambiguous. From germline, CDR1 is GTSNPN and CDR2 SVGIG (reference sequence). Trimming cost V 2 bases and J 7 bases, with 9 bases left between them. The CDR3 extends over 13 amino acids. CDR3 sequence (DNA): TGTGCCTGGAGTCCAAGTCGGAATTCACCCCTCCACTTT. Translated, it gives CAWSPSRNSPLHF. The entire variable domain, with the rest obtained from reference TRBV30 and TRBJ1-6, is as follows: SQTIHQWPATLVQPVGSPLSLECTVEGTSNPNLYWYRQAAGRGLQLLFYSVGIGQISSEVPQNLSASRPQDRQFILSSKKLLLSDSGFYLCAWSPSRNSPLHFGNGTRLTVT.

Only a few counts were recorded for this clonotype. This rearrangement joins TRBV5-1 to TRBJ2-5, with 7 nucleotides matching TRBD1. V lost 4 bases, J lost 2 bases, and 5 bases stayed unmatched. CDR3 length equals 14 residues. From germline, CDR1 is SGHRS and CDR2 YFSETQ. The CDR3 sequence is CASSLQTGQETQYF. The CDR3 DNA is TGCGCCAGCAGCCTTCAGACAGGGCAAGAGACCCAGTACTTC.